This is a list of T cell receptor beta chains from one sample in a study of CD8+ T cells in alopecia areata. Clones were read by immunoSEQ multiplex PCR, and TCRdb kept only the in-frame ones, dropping some. The repertoire holds 200,000 to 250,000 clones, with more than 45% as singletons. The source was CD4+ T cells sorted from blood, collected at week 4, from a patient treated with tofacitinib. The origin of the receptors is a human donor with alopecia areata. CDR3s include the opening cysteine and the closing phenylalanine or tryptophan. D genes are given only for firm matches. Expanded clones are given a class, and other clones once, few, many or no size at all.

TRBJ1-2	few	14	.	TRBV30	CAWRGALGSYGYTF	TGTGCCTGGAGGGGGGCGCTGGGATCCTATGGCTACACCTTC
TRBJ1-2	.	15	.	TRBV30	CAWSVTRPVRGGYTF	TGTGCCTGGAGCGTAACGAGACCGGTCAGAGGTGGCTACACCTTC
TRBJ1-2	few	15	TRBD1	TRBV5-1	CASSPGTDQNYGYTF	TGCGCCAGCAGCCCGGGGACAGACCAGAACTATGGCTACACCTTC
TRBJ1-6	.	12	.	TRBV6-5	CASSRLDSPLHF	TGTGCCAGCAGTAGACTAGATTCACCCCTCCACTTT
TRBJ1-2	.	11	.	TRBV20-1	CSATPNYGYTF	TGCAGTGCTACACCGAACTATGGCTACACCTTC
TRBJ1-2	.	14	TRBD1	TRBV6-5	CASSYGTDKGGYTF	TGTGCCAGCAGTTACGGGACAGACAAGGGTGGCTACACCTTC
TRBJ2-5	.	16	TRBD2	TRBV5-1	CASSSRAGGLGETQYF	TGCGCCAGCAGCTCCCGAGCGGGGGGCCTTGGAGAGACCCAGTACTTC
TRBJ2-7	.	15	TRBD1	TRBV4-1	CASSQAQDRVGEQYF	TGCGCCAGCAGCCAAGCCCAGGACAGGGTTGGGGAGCAGTACTTC
TRBJ1-2	.	14	TRBD1	TRBV6-5	CASSRDRGNYGYTF	TGTGCCAGCAGTCGAGACAGGGGGAACTATGGCTACACCTTC
TRBJ1-1	few	11	.	TRBV6-6	CASRVGYEAFF	TGTGCCAGCAGAGTTGGGTATGAAGCTTTCTTT
TRBJ2-7	.	16	TRBD2	TRBV30	CAWRARAGGPPYEQYF	TGTGCCTGGAGAGCCCGGGCGGGGGGGCCTCCCTACGAGCAGTACTTC
TRBJ2-7	.	14	TRBD2	TRBV25-1	CASSDGLVPYEQYF	TGTGCCAGCAGTGACGGACTAGTTCCGTACGAGCAGTACTTC
TRBJ1-1	few	14	.	TRBV30	CAWSRWGKDTEAFF	TGTGCCTGGAGTCGATGGGGGAAGGACACTGAAGCTTTCTTT
TRBJ1-2	.	12	.	TRBV7-9	CASSLGDRGYTF	TGTGCCAGCAGCTTAGGGGATCGGGGCTACACCTTC
TRBJ2-3	.	15	TRBD2	TRBV30	CAWSVKAGGSDTQYF	TGTGCCTGGAGTGTAAAAGCGGGGGGTTCAGATACGCAGTATTTT
TRBJ1-2	.	14	.	TRBV30	CAWSVGPENYGYTF	TGTGCCTGGAGTGTCGGGCCAGAAAACTATGGCTACACCTTC
TRBJ1-2	.	15	TRBD1	TRBV6-6	CASSYGDRANYGYTF	TGTGCCAGCAGTTACGGGGACAGAGCTAACTATGGCTACACCTTC
TRBJ1-1	few	14	.	TRBV14	CASSQVGIAPEAFF	TGTGCCAGCAGCCAAGTTGGTATAGCCCCTGAAGCTTTCTTT
TRBJ2-4	.	14	.	TRBV5-1	CASSAGQSKNIQYF	TGCGCCAGCAGCGCTGGACAGAGCAAAAACATTCAGTACTTC
TRBJ1-2	once	13	TRBD1	TRBV27	CASSFGQGYGYTF	TGTGCCAGCAGTTTCGGACAGGGATATGGCTACACCTTC
TRBJ2-1	.	17	TRBD2	TRBV4-2	CASSQALTSGGVDEQFF	TGTGCCAGCAGCCAAGCCCTGACTAGCGGGGGGGTGGATGAGCAGTTCTTC
TRBJ1-6	.	15	.	TRBV30	CAWRLTAIYNSPLHF	TGTGCCTGGAGGCTGACAGCAATTTATAATTCACCCCTCCACTTT
TRBJ1-1	.	15	TRBD1	TRBV5-1	CASSLGGTENTEAFF	TGCGCCAGCAGCTTGGGAGGGACAGAGAACACTGAAGCTTTCTTT
TRBJ2-1	.	15	.	TRBV5-4	CASSSPREERDEQFF	TGTGCCAGCAGCTCCCCCCGGGAAGAGCGTGATGAGCAGTTCTTC
TRBJ1-2	.	15	.	TRBV4-3	CASSRHRESMYGYTF	TGCGCCAGCAGCCGACACAGGGAGTCTATGTATGGCTACACCTTC
TRBJ2-7	few	13	.	TRBV11-2	CASSPGLPYEQYF	TGTGCCAGCAGCCCCGGACTGCCTTACGAGCAGTACTTC
TRBJ2-2	few	16	TRBD2	TRBV7-2	CASSFRLALNTGELFF	TGTGCCAGCAGCTTTAGACTAGCGCTAAACACCGGGGAGCTGTTTTTT
TRBJ2-7	.	15	.	TRBV29-1	CSVALDSVQAFEQYF	TGCAGCGTTGCCCTTGACAGCGTACAAGCTTTCGAGCAGTACTTC
TRBJ2-7	.	14	TRBD1	TRBV19	CASSIRQGDWEQYF	TGTGCCAGTAGTATCCGACAGGGAGATTGGGAGCAGTACTTC
TRBJ2-2	.	11	.	TRBV30	CAWSLTGELFF	TGTGCCTGGAGCCTGACTGGGGAGCTGTTTTTT
TRBJ2-3	few	14	TRBD1	TRBV18	CASSPDRATDTQYF	TGTGCCAGCTCACCCGACAGGGCCACAGATACGCAGTATTTT
TRBJ1-2	.	15	.	TRBV4-3	CASSPASRGHYGYTF	TGCGCCAGCAGCCCGGCTTCCAGGGGTCACTATGGCTACACCTTC
TRBJ1-5	once	13	.	TRBV4-3	CASSQGTSQPQHF	TGCGCCAGCAGCCAAGGAACCTCTCAGCCCCAGCATTTT
TRBJ2-7	few	16	.	TRBV4-1	CASSPVVAGVTSEQYF	TGCGCCAGCAGCCCAGTGGTTGCAGGGGTTACCTCCGAGCAGTACTTC
TRBJ1-1	.	15	.	TRBV5-1	CASSEIGGVNTEAFF	TGCGCCAGCAGCGAAATCGGAGGGGTGAACACTGAAGCTTTCTTT
TRBJ2-5	.	16	.	TRBV30	CAWTSGLPGLQETQYF	TGTGCCTGGACCTCTGGATTACCGGGACTGCAAGAGACCCAGTACTTC
TRBJ1-2	.	15	.	TRBV29-1	CSVEGGQIANYGYTF	TGCAGCGTTGAGGGAGGGCAAATAGCTAACTATGGCTACACCTTC
TRBJ2-7	.	13	.	TRBV9	CASSLPGDDEQYF	TGTGCCAGCAGCCTCCCCGGGGACGACGAGCAGTACTTC
TRBJ1-2	.	15	.	TRBV7-2	CASREGVRRSDGYTF	TGTGCCAGCAGGGAAGGGGTAAGGCGGAGTGATGGCTACACCTTC
TRBJ1-2	few	15	.	TRBV9	CASSVGLGAGNGYTF	TGTGCCAGCAGCGTAGGGTTGGGAGCCGGCAATGGCTACACCTTC
TRBJ1-2	once	14	TRBD1	TRBV6-1	CASSTRTGGDGYTF	TGTGCCAGCAGTACCCGGACAGGGGGAGATGGCTACACCTTC
TRBJ1-4	many	15	.	TRBV2	CASSEDRTTNEKLFF	TGTGCCAGCAGTGAGGACCGAACAACTAATGAAAAACTGTTTTTT
TRBJ1-2	.	15	TRBD1	TRBV28	CASSSATGRDYGYTF	TGTGCCAGCAGTTCCGCGACAGGGAGGGACTATGGCTACACCTTC
TRBJ2-3	few	11	.	TRBV6-5	CASSVRDTQYF	TGTGCCAGCTCGGTCCGAGATACGCAGTATTTT
TRBJ1-2	.	15	.	TRBV6-5	CASSYSGIPNYGYTF	TGTGCCAGCAGTTACTCTGGCATTCCTAACTATGGCTACACCTTC